Shown below are 27 T cell receptor beta chains from a single sample sequenced in a study of shared clonotypes between healthy human individuals. The method was immunoSEQ multiplex PCR; TCRdb's version includes in-frame clones alone and lacks a portion of them. Of 2 million to 2.5 million clones listed, 90% to 96% are singletons. Sequences were obtained from naive CD4+ T cells sorted from blood. Subset described: CD45RA+ positively selected. These receptors all come from a man between 18 and 29 years old in good health.

V usage is TRBV4-1 and J usage is TRBJ2-1; perhaps TRBD2 as D (6 bases). V was shortened by 3 bases and J by 4 bases, with 22 bases between the two germline ends. Germline CDR1 and CDR2: MGHRA and YSYEKL. The CDR3 runs 18 residues. The CDR3 is CASSQLLAGTVGYNEQFF. CDR3 nucleotides: TGCGCCAGCAGCCAGCTACTAGCCGGGACTGTTGGGTACAATGAGCAGTTCTTC.

The V and J genes are TRBV18 and TRBJ1-4, with 8 bases lining up with TRBD1. CDR1 KGHSH and CDR2 LQKENI come from the germline V gene. CDR3 length equals 14 residues. V was clipped by 3 bases and J by 6 bases; unmatched bases: 3. The chain's CDR3 is CASSPTGVYEKLFF. The DNA for the CDR3 is TGTGCCAGCTCACCGACAGGGGTTTATGAAAAACTGTTTTTT.

The chain joins TRBV5-1 to TRBJ2-5, with 9 bases matching TRBD1. V lost 1 base, J lost 0 bases, and 4 bases stayed unmatched. Germline V CDR1 and CDR2: SGHRS, YFSETQ. This CDR3 comprises 16 residues. CDR3 coding DNA: TGCGCCAGCAGCTTGAGGGGGACAGGGAACCAAGAGACCCAGTACTTC. It is translated as CASSLRGTGNQETQYF.

In regard to this clone: Different DNA sequences within this sample yield the same CDR3. V usage is TRBV11-2 and J usage is TRBJ2-2; D remains unclear. Trimming left V 3 bases short and J 5 bases short, with 4 bases between. Germline CDR1 and CDR2: SGHAT and FQNNGV. The CDR3 is made up of 12 amino acids. The CDR3 sequence: CASSLGTGELFF. The CDR3 bases are TGTGCCAGCAGCTTGGGAACCGGGGAGCTGTTTTTT.

The V and J genes are TRBV4-1 and TRBJ2-5, with a possible D match to TRBD1 (6 bases). Germline loops: CDR1 MGHRA, CDR2 YSYEKL. The ends were cut back, 4 bases at V and 4 bases at J, with 13 bases in the middle. The CDR3 spans 14 residues. The CDR3 protein is CASSPTGIVETQYF. The CDR3 nucleotides read TGCGCCAGCAGCCCAACAGGGATAGTAGAGACCCAGTACTTC.

V and J are TRBV7-2 and TRBJ2-1; 7 bases match TRBD2. The V and J ends lost 4 bases and 2 bases, in that order; junction bases with no gene match: 8. Germline V lookup: CDR1 SGHTA, CDR2 FQGNSA. This CDR3 region has 16 residues. CDR3 bases: TGTGCCAGCAGCTCGGAGAGCGGGAAAGCCTACAATGAGCAGTTCTTC. It specifies CASSSESGKAYNEQFF.

The CDR3 region is CASSSEGRVPFF. The CDR3, as DNA: TGTGCCAGCAGTTCCGAGGGCCGGGTCCCGTTCTTC. The chain combines TRBV28 with TRBJ2-1; D is perhaps TRBD2 (5 bases). The V end was cut by 4 bases, the J end by 15 bases, with 16 bases between. The CDR3 has 12 residues. The germline V gene encodes CDR1 MDHEN and CDR2 SYDVKM.

This clone was counted a single time. V and J are TRBV6-5 and TRBJ2-3; D call uncertain. Germline lookup yields CDR1 MNHEY and CDR2 SVGAGI. The V and J ends lost 8 bases and 6 bases respectively, with 12 bases between them. The CDR3 is made up of 12 amino acids. The CDR3, as DNA: TGTGCCAGCTGGCAGGTGGGCGATACGCAGTATTTT. Its protein product is CASWQVGDTQYF.

The chain uses TRBV28 and TRBJ1-5; the D is unclear. Germline values: CDR1 MDHEN, CDR2 SYDVKM. This CDR3 has 15 amino acids. V gave up 5 bases and J gave up 0 bases, with 11 bases separating them. The CDR3 DNA follows: TGTGCCAGCAGTGCCTTTAGGTCTAGCAATCAGCCCCAGCATTTT. Protein sequence: CASSAFRSSNQPQHF.

The DNA of the CDR3 is TGTGCCAGCAGCCGAGGCCCCATGGGAGACAATGAGCAGTTCTTC. This translates into CASSRGPMGDNEQFF. V and J are TRBV5-4 and TRBJ2-1; TRBD2 might be the D (5 bases). The CDR3 contains 15 residues. V lost 4 bases, J lost 5 bases, and 16 bases lay in between. Per germline, CDR1 SGHNT and CDR2 YYREEE (reference sequence).

This chain links TRBV10-3 with TRBJ2-1, with no clear D. The V end was cut by 0 bases, the J end by 8 bases, with 5 bases between. Germline lookup yields CDR1 ENHRY and CDR2 SYGVKD. CDR3 size: 12 residues. The CDR3 region has the DNA TGTGCCATCAGTGAGTCGACTCATGAGCAGTTCTTC. Its protein is CAISESTHEQFF.

The chain has TRBV6-6 and TRBJ2-7; perhaps TRBD2 as D (5 bases). Germline V gene lookup returns CDR1 MNHNY and CDR2 SVGAGI (reference sequence). Trimming cost V 6 bases and J 5 bases, with 14 bases left between them. The CDR3 covers 13 residues. CDR3 region: CASRPMAGDEQYF. In DNA form, the CDR3 reads TGTGCCAGCAGGCCCATGGCCGGGGACGAGCAGTACTTC.

The chain combines TRBV9 with TRBJ2-1, with D tentatively TRBD2 (6 bases). Per germline, CDR1 SGDLS and CDR2 YYNGEE. The CDR3 length is 15 residues. Trimming pared 0 bases from V and 6 bases from J, leaving 13 bases between. The CDR3 nucleotides are TGTGCCAGCAGCGTAGGCGGGAAAGGGACCAATGAGCAGTTCTTC. This encodes CASSVGGKGTNEQFF.

CDR3 coding DNA: TGTGCCAGCAGTGAAGCCCGTCCAGGCGCCTGGGAAAAACTGTTTTTT. It translates to CASSEARPGAWEKLFF. The chain joins TRBV2 to TRBJ1-4; D gene uncertain. Germline-derived CDR1 and CDR2 are SNHLY and FYNNEI. V was pared by 0 bases and J by 8 bases, with 16 bases between. This CDR3 region has 16 residues.

The V gene is TRBV6-4, the J gene TRBJ1-3, with D unresolved. V lost 8 bases and J 0 bases, leaving 8 bases between the germline ends. The CDR3 extends over 13 amino acids. Per the germline V gene, CDR1 is MRHNA and CDR2 is SNTAGT. The CDR3 sequence is CASEASSGNTIYF. CDR3 nucleotides: TGTGCCAGCGAGGCGAGCTCTGGAAACACCATATATTTT.

On this clone: This specimen includes other DNA sequences encoding the same CDR3. The CDR3 coding sequence is TGTGCCAGCAGCTTAGTAGGGATCTCTGGAAACACCATATATTTT. It is translated as CASSLVGISGNTIYF. This sequence joins TRBV11-2 and TRBJ1-3; no firm D call. The CDR3 runs 15 residues. Germline V lookup: CDR1 SGHAT, CDR2 FQNNGV. The V end lost 1 base, the J end lost 0 bases, and 7 bases lay between the germline ends. The full variable domain, with the rest looked up from reference TRBV11-2 and TRBJ1-3, is EAGVAQSPRYKIIEKRQSVAFWCNPISGHATLYWYQQILGQGPKLLIQFQNNGVVDDSQLPKDRFSAERLKGVDSTLKIQPAKLEDSAVYLCASSLVGISGNTIYFGEGSWLTVV.

V and J are TRBV30 and TRBJ1-5; 7 bases map to TRBD1. Germline values: CDR1 GTSNPN, CDR2 SVGIG (reference sequence). The length of the CDR3 is 14 residues. The CDR3 spells CALATQGVFQPQHF. As DNA, the CDR3 is TGTGCATTGGCGACTCAGGGGGTTTTTCAGCCCCAGCATTTT.

This rearrangement joins TRBV4-2 to TRBJ2-1, with 10 bases fitting TRBD2. V shed 1 base, J shed 5 bases, and the junction held 5 bases outside the gene matches. Germline V gene sequence: CDR1 LGHNA, CDR2 YNFKEQ. The CDR3 has 16 residues. This chain's CDR3 is CASSQGRTSGNNEQFF. The CDR3 bases are TGTGCCAGCAGCCAAGGACGGACTAGCGGAAACAATGAGCAGTTCTTC.

The chain carries TRBV6-6 and TRBJ1-2; 9 nucleotides match TRBD1. Germline values: CDR1 MNHNY, CDR2 SVGAGI (reference sequence). This CDR3 contains 14 residues. Trimming took 0 bases from V and 7 from J; bases not matched to a gene: 3. Here the CDR3 DNA reads TGTGCCAGCAGTTACTCCACAGGGGGCGGTGGCTACACCTTC. Translated: CASSYSTGGGGYTF.

Regarding this clone: Other DNA sequences from this sample encode an identical CDR3 as well. The V and J genes are TRBV18 and TRBJ1-1; TRBD1 aligns across 8 bases. CDR3 length: 14 residues. The trim removed 6 bases at V and 5 bases at J, leaving 8 bases unmatched. Germline V gene data show CDR1 as KGHSH and CDR2 as LQKENI. For the CDR3, the DNA is TGTGCCAGCTCTCCCAGACAGGGGAATACTGAAGCTTTCTTT. Amino acid sequence: CASSPRQGNTEAFF.

This clone has a single count. The V call is TRBV27, the J call TRBJ1-2; a weak D match, TRBD1 (5 bases). The germline CDR1 and CDR2 sequences are MNHEY and SMNVEV (reference sequence). Trimming removed 3 bases at V and 4 bases at J, with 9 bases between. This CDR3 spans 13 amino acids. The CDR3 nucleotides are TGTGCCAGCAGTTTGGACATTTCCTATGGCTACACCTTC. Translating it yields CASSLDISYGYTF.

The rearrangement uses TRBV7-2 and TRBJ2-5; D possibly corresponds to TRBD2 (7 bases). The germline V gene has CDR1 SGHTA and CDR2 FQGNSA. The V gene lost 2 bases and the J gene lost 4 bases, with 11 bases spanning the gap. The CDR3 length is 14 residues. The CDR3 protein is CASSLNGGRETQYF. The CDR3 coding sequence is TGTGCCAGCAGCTTAAACGGGGGGCGAGAGACCCAGTACTTC.

CDR3 residues: CATNPVTLASNEQFF. In nucleotides, the CDR3 is TGTGCGACGAACCCGGTGACCCTAGCCTCCAATGAGCAGTTCTTC. This chain uses TRBV6-1 with TRBJ2-1; maybe TRBD2 (5 bases). From germline, CDR1 is MNHNS and CDR2 SASEGT. The CDR3 spans 15 residues.

Points on this clone: The same CDR3 also results from other DNA sequences found in this sample. The rearrangement uses TRBV5-1 and TRBJ2-7; D gene ambiguous. The CDR3 totals 13 residues. Germline-derived CDR1 and CDR2 are SGHRS and YFSETQ. V lost 5 bases to trimming and J lost 2 bases, with 11 bases between them. CDR3 amino acids: CASSSGSAYEQYF. The CDR3 nucleotides are TGCGCCAGCAGTTCCGGCTCAGCCTACGAGCAGTACTTC.

Turning to this clone: Other nucleotide sequences in the sample specify the same CDR3. CDR3 region: CASSPGTVQETQYF. In DNA, the CDR3 is TGTGCCAGCAGCCCGGGGACAGTGCAAGAGACCCAGTACTTC. The genes are TRBV7-9 and TRBJ2-5; TRBD1 agrees at 7 bases. Germline trimming cut 5 bases from V and 2 bases from J; bases unmatched to any gene: 5. The CDR3 sequence is 14 residues long. The germline V gene has CDR1 SEHNR and CDR2 FQNEAQ (reference sequence).

The chain couples TRBV6-5 to TRBJ2-7, with 9 bases fitting TRBD2. With V trimmed by 6 bases and J by 3 bases, 9 bases remained unmatched. The length of the CDR3 is 15 residues. Germline CDR1 is MNHEY and CDR2 is SVGAGI. The CDR3 DNA follows: TGTGCCAGCAGGTCGACCGGGACTAGCAGCTACGAGCAGTACTTC. It encodes CASRSTGTSSYEQYF.

The chain employs TRBV19 and TRBJ2-7; D gene uncertain. From germline, CDR1 is LNHDA and CDR2 SQIVND (reference sequence). The CDR3 is 14 residues long. V shed 2 bases and J shed 6 bases, with 14 bases lying between them. The CDR3 sequence is CASSIREQVAEQYF. The DNA for the CDR3 is TGTGCCAGTAGTATACGAGAGCAGGTAGCCGAGCAGTACTTC.